The present TCR beta chain was sequenced within a study of T-cell reconstitution after alpha-beta-depleted transplantation in children. The CDR3 spans 12 residues. Per the germline V gene, CDR1 is SGHDT and CDR2 is YYEEEE. With 4 bases removed from V and 5 bases from J, the gap between germline ends came to 9 bases. Construction of the TCRbeta library involved unique molecular identifiers. TCRdb redid the calling of the PCR reads with MiXCR, one entry per CDR3 protein. The data contain more than 550,000 distinct CDR3 sequences, over 9.5% of them singletons. The genes are TRBV5-6 and TRBJ2-5; D is ambiguous. Source: PBMCs from the stem cell graft donor, taken from the stem cell graft. The sequence derives from a human donor who donated a stem cell graft to a child with acute myeloid leukemia. The CDR3 spells CASSRYGETQYF. The CDR3 DNA is TGTGCCAGCAGCCGTTACGGGGAGACCCAGTACTTC. Drawing the rest from reference TRBV5-6 and TRBJ2-5, the complete variable domain is DAGVTQSPTHLIKTRGQQVTLRCSPKSGHDTVSWYQQALGQGPQFIFQYYEEEERQRGNFPDRFSGHQFPNYSSELNVNALLLGDSALYLCASSRYGETQYFGPGTRLLVL.